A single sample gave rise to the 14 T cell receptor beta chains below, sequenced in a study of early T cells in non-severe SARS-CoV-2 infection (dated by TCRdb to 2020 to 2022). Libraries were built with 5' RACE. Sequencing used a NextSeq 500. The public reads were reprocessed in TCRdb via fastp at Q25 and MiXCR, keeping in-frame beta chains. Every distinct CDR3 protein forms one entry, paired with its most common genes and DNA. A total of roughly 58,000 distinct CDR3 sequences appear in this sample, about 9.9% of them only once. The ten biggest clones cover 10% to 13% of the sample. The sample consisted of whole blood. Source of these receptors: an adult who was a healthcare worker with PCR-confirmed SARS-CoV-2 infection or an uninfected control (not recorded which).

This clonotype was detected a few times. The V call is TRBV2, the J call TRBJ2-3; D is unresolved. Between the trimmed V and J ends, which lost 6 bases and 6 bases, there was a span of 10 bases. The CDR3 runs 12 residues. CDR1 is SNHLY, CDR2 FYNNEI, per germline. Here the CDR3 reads CASRKALDTQYF. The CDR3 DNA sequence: TGTGCCAGCAGAAAGGCCCTGGATACGCAGTATTTT.

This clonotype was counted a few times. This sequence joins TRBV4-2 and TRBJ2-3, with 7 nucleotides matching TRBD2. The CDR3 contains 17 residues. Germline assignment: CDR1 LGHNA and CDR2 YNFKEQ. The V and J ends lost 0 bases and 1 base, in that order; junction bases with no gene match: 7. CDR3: CASSQEEGGPRTDTQYF. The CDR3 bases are TGTGCCAGCAGCCAAGAGGAGGGAGGGCCCCGCACAGATACGCAGTATTTT.

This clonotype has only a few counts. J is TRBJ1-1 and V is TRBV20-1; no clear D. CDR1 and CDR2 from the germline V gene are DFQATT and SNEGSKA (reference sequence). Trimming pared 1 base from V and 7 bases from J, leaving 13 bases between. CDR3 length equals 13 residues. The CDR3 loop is CSARGDWGSEAFF. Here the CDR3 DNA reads TGCAGTGCTAGAGGGGATTGGGGAAGTGAAGCTTTCTTT.

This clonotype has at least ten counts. The CDR3 reads CASSSGQVGDQPQHF. CDR3 coding DNA: TGTGCCAGCAGCTCCGGACAGGTGGGCGATCAGCCCCAGCATTTT. V usage is TRBV6-5 and J usage is TRBJ1-5; TRBD1 matches 7 bases. V gave up 6 bases and J gave up 5 bases; unmatched junction bases: 10. The CDR3 contains 15 residues. Germline V gene sequence: CDR1 MNHEY, CDR2 SVGAGI.

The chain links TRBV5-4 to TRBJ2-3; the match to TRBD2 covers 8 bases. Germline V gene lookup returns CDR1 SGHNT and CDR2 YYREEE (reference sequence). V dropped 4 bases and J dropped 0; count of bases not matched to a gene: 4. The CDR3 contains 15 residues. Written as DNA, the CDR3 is TGTGCCAGCAGCGCGGGACTAGGTAGCACAGATACGCAGTATTTT. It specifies CASSAGLGSTDTQYF.

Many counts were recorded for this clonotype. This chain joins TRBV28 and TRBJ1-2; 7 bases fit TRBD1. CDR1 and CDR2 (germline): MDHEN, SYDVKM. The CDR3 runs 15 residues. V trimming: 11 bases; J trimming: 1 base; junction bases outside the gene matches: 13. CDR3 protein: CAVSGQPPLNYGYTF. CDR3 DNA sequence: TGTGCCGTTTCGGGACAGCCTCCCCTTAACTATGGCTACACCTTC.

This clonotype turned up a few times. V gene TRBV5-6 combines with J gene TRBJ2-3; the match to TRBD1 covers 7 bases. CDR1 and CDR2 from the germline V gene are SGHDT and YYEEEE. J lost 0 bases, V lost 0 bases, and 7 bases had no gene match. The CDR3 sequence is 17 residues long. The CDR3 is CASSLALEQGSTDTQYF. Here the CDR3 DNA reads TGTGCCAGCAGCTTGGCCCTCGAACAGGGGAGCACAGATACGCAGTATTTT.

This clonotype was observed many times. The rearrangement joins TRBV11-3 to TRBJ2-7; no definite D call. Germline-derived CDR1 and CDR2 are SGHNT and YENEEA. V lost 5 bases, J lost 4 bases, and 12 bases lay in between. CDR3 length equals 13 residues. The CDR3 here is CASSPRHGYEQYF. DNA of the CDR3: TGTGCCAGCAGCCCACGGCATGGGTACGAGCAGTACTTC.

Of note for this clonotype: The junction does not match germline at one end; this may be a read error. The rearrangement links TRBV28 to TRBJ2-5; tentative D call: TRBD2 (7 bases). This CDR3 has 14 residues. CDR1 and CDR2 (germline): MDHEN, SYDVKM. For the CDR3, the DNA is TGTGCCAACAGTGTTCCGGGGGGCCCAAAGACCCAGTACTTC. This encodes CANSVPGGPKTQYF.

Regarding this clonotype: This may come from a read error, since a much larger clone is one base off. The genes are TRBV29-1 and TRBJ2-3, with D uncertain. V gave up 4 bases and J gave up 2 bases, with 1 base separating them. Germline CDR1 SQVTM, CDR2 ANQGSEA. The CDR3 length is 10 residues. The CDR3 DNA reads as TGCAGCGTTGCCACAGATACGCAGTATTTT. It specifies CSVATDTQYF.

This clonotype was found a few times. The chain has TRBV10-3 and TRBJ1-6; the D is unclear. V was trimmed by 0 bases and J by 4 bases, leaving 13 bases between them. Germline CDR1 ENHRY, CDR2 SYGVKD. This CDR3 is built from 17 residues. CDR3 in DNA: TGTGCCATCAGTGAGTCGTCCGGACCCGGGTATAATTCACCCCTCCACTTT. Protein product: CAISESSGPGYNSPLHF.

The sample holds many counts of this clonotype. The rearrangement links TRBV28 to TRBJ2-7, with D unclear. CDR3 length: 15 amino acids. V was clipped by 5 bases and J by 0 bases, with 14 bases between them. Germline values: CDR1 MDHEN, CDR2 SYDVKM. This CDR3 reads CASSPRTATSYEQYF. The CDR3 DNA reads TGTGCCAGCAGTCCTCGGACGGCAACCTCCTACGAGCAGTACTTC.

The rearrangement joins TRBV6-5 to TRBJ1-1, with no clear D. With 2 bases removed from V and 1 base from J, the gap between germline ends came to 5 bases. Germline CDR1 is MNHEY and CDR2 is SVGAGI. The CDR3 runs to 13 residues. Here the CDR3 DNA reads TGTGCCAGCAGTTACGTAGCGAACACTGAAGCTTTCTTT. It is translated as CASSYVANTEAFF.

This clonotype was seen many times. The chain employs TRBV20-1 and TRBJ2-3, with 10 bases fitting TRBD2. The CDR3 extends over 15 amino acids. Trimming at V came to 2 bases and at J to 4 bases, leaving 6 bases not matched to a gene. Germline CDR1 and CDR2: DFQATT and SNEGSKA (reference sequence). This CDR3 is CSARSPSGRSDTQYF. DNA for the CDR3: TGCAGTGCTAGAAGTCCTAGCGGGAGATCAGATACGCAGTATTTT.